Sequencing of this T cell receptor beta chain was carried out in a study of technical replicates of blood from a few donors. TCRdb keeps only in-frame clones here, not all; method: immunoSEQ multiplex PCR. The table has roughly 92,000 clones, 90% to 95% seen once. The V end lost 5 bases, the J end lost 0 bases, and 16 bases lay between the germline ends. This CDR3 comprises 16 residues. The germline V gene encodes CDR1 MDHEN and CDR2 SYDVKM. Sequencing used T cells isolated from PBMCs. The chain links TRBV28 to TRBJ2-5; the D is unclear. The source is a human donor in good health. The chain's CDR3 is CASSTRLQMYQETQYF. In DNA, the CDR3 is TGTGCCAGCAGTACACGGCTACAGATGTACCAAGAGACCCAGTACTTC.